Below are 27 T cell receptor beta chains sequenced from a single sample in a study of blood T cell repertoires in COVID-19. The data were produced by immunoSEQ multiplex PCR, yet TCRdb's version contains in-frame clones alone and is incomplete. The data contain fewer than 400,000 clones, 92% of them seen just once; the ten biggest clones take up 15% to 20%. Material: PBMCs or T cells enriched from blood (not recorded which). The receptors shown here come from a woman in her thirties who had recovered from COVID-19.

The chain couples TRBV11-2 to TRBJ1-1, with 9 bases lining up with TRBD1. V lost 4 bases, J lost 2 bases, and 2 bases stayed unmatched. This CDR3 contains 14 residues. Germline V gene lookup returns CDR1 SGHAT and CDR2 FQNNGV. CDR3 bases: TGTGCCAGCAGCTGGGGACAGGGAAACACTGAAGCTTTCTTT. As protein: CASSWGQGNTEAFF.

V usage is TRBV10-3 and J usage is TRBJ1-2, with no clear D. Germline V gives CDR1 ENHRY, CDR2 SYGVKD. The ends were cut back, 2 bases at V and 8 bases at J, with 9 bases in the middle. The CDR3 runs 12 residues. The CDR3 loop reads CAISETGGGYTF. In nucleotides, the CDR3 is TGTGCCATCAGTGAGACGGGTGGCGGCTACACCTTC.

The table lists this clone with a count of one. This chain joins TRBV7-9 and TRBJ1-4; 7 nucleotides line up with TRBD1. V shed 2 bases and J 7 bases; nucleotides not matched to a gene: 10. Germline CDR1 and CDR2: SEHNR and FQNEAQ (reference sequence). The CDR3 is made up of 16 amino acids. The chain's CDR3 is CASSLLGDRPIEKLFF. The CDR3 DNA reads TGTGCCAGCAGCTTATTGGGGGACAGACCAATTGAAAAACTGTTTTTT.

V is TRBV5-4 and J is TRBJ2-1; TRBD2 matches at 8 bases. Germline V gives CDR1 SGHNT, CDR2 YYREEE (reference sequence). The CDR3 loop spans 15 amino acids. V was clipped by 2 bases and J by 5 bases; unmatched bases: 6. CDR3 coding DNA: TGTGCCAGCAGCTTAACGGGAGGGCCCCACAATGAGCAGTTCTTC. It encodes CASSLTGGPHNEQFF.

J is TRBJ2-2 and V is TRBV18, with 8 bases fitting TRBD1. The germline CDR1 and CDR2 sequences are KGHSH and LQKENI. V lost 4 bases to trimming and J lost 1 base; unmatched junction nucleotides: 5. This CDR3 comprises 16 residues. CDR3 residues: CASSLPGTGNTGELFF. The CDR3 nucleotides are TGTGCCAGCTCACTTCCCGGGACAGGGAACACCGGGGAGCTGTTTTTT. Drawing the rest from reference TRBV18 and TRBJ2-2, the complete variable domain is NAGVMQNPRHLVRRRGQEARLRCSPMKGHSHVYWYRQLPEEGLKFMVYLQKENIIDESGMPKERFSAEFPKEGPSILRIQQVVRGDSAAYFCASSLPGTGNTGELFFGEGSRLTVL.

As for this clone: The sample carries other DNA sequences with the same CDR3. The chain couples TRBV5-1 to TRBJ2-7, with 10 bases identical to TRBD1. V trimming: 5 bases; J trimming: 2 bases; junction bases outside the gene matches: 4. The CDR3 is 14 amino acids. Per the germline V gene, CDR1 is SGHRS and CDR2 is YFSETQ. CDR3 in amino acids: CASSHGQGAYEQYF. In nucleotides, the CDR3 is TGCGCCAGCAGTCACGGACAGGGGGCCTACGAGCAGTACTTC.

V usage is TRBV28 and J usage is TRBJ2-7; a weak D match, TRBD1 (6 bases). Trimming cost V 7 bases and J 7 bases, with 17 bases left between them. The CDR3 is 13 amino acids. The germline CDR1 and CDR2 sequences are MDHEN and SYDVKM. CDR3 residues: CASMLQGTGEQYF. The DNA for the CDR3 is TGTGCCAGCATGTTACAGGGAACAGGGGAGCAGTACTTC.

The V gene is TRBV6-6, the J gene TRBJ1-5, with a possible D match to TRBD1 (6 bases). Germline-derived CDR1 and CDR2 are MNHNY and SVGAGI (reference sequence). The CDR3 spans 15 residues. With 6 bases removed from V and 0 bases from J, the gap between germline ends came to 12 bases. In DNA form, the CDR3 reads TGTGCCAGCAGACAAGGACAGTATAGCAATCAGCCCCAGCATTTT. Protein: CASRQGQYSNQPQHF.

As concerns this clone: Mismatch with germline at one junction end may stem from a read error. The rearrangement uses TRBV27 and TRBJ2-1, with D tentatively TRBD2 (6 bases). CDR1 and CDR2 from the germline V gene are MNHEY and SMNVEV (reference sequence). The CDR3 runs 10 residues. CDR3: CASGRLEAVF. In nucleotides, the CDR3 is TGTGCCAGCGGCCGACTAGAAGCGGTCTTC.

J is TRBJ2-1 and V is TRBV7-3; 9 bases line up with TRBD1. Per germline, CDR1 SGHTA and CDR2 FQGTGA. The CDR3 sequence is 14 residues long. V dropped 5 bases and J dropped 9; count of bases not matched to a gene: 8. In DNA form, the CDR3 reads TGTGCCAGCAGCACCCGACAGGGGGAGAGTGAGCAGTTCTTC. Translating it yields CASSTRQGESEQFF.

Only a few counts were recorded for this clone. CDR3 region: CASSISRGNTIYF. CDR3 nucleotides: TGTGCCAGTAGTATCTCGCGAGGAAACACCATATATTTT. The V gene is TRBV19, the J gene TRBJ1-3; D unclear. Germline V gene sequence: CDR1 LNHDA, CDR2 SQIVND (reference sequence). V gave up 3 bases and J gave up 4 bases, with 7 bases separating them. The length of the CDR3 is 13 residues.

The chain recombines TRBV7-8 with TRBJ2-7, with D unresolved. CDR3 length equals 13 residues. Germline CDR1 is SGHVS and CDR2 is FQNEAQ. Deletions cut 6 bases from V and 2 bases from J, with 11 bases between. The CDR3 region has the DNA TGTGCCAGCAGACGAGGCGGAGCCTACGAGCAGTACTTC. Residues: CASRRGGAYEQYF.

The gene calls are TRBV6-2 or TRBV6-3 and TRBJ2-2, with 10 bases aligning to TRBD2. CDR1 and CDR2 (germline): MNHEY, SVGEGT. The CDR3 extends over 15 amino acids. The V segment lost 5 bases and the J segment 7 bases; nucleotides outside the gene matches: 7. CDR3 in amino acids: CASSPLAGYGGELFF. In DNA, the CDR3 is TGTGCCAGCAGTCCACTAGCGGGATACGGCGGGGAGCTGTTTTTT.

The chain carries TRBV5-4 and TRBJ2-3; 9 nucleotides agree with TRBD2. This CDR3 contains 14 residues. With V trimmed by 5 bases and J by 5 bases, 6 bases remained unmatched. CDR1 is SGHNT and CDR2 is YYREEE in the germline V gene (reference sequence). In nucleotides, the CDR3 is TGTGCCAGCAGGAGCGGGGGGCCCCTAGATACGCAGTATTTT. Translating it yields CASRSGGPLDTQYF.

The CDR3 DNA sequence: TGTGCCAGTAGTATAGAGGGGAGAGGCACCGGGGAGCTGTTTTTT. Amino acid sequence: CASSIEGRGTGELFF. The chain uses TRBV19 and TRBJ2-2; tentative D call: TRBD2 (5 bases). Trimming removed 0 bases at V and 4 bases at J, with 9 bases between. Germline V CDR1 and CDR2: LNHDA, SQIVND (reference sequence). The CDR3 runs 15 residues.

V is TRBV15 and J is TRBJ1-6; D is ambiguous. The CDR3 covers 16 residues. V was trimmed by 0 bases and J by 6 bases, leaving 12 bases between them. CDR1 LNHNV and CDR2 YYDKDF come from the germline V gene (reference sequence). CDR3 DNA sequence: TGTGCCACCAGCAGAGATAGGAGGCTGGGTAATTCACCCCTCCACTTT. Its protein product is CATSRDRRLGNSPLHF.

The J gene is TRBJ2-1, the V gene TRBV10-2; D might be TRBD2 (5 bases). Germline-derived CDR1 and CDR2 are WSHSY and SAAADI. The CDR3 spans 15 residues. Trimming removed 9 bases at V and 8 bases at J, with 23 bases between. CDR3 residues: CASKDARADVDEQFF. The CDR3 bases are TGCGCCAGTAAAGACGCGAGGGCCGACGTCGATGAGCAGTTCTTC.

This CDR3 is CASSLVGSEEQYF. As DNA, the CDR3 is TGTGCCAGCAGCTTAGTCGGTAGCGAGGAGCAGTACTTC. V usage is TRBV7-9 and J usage is TRBJ2-7; D perhaps matches TRBD2 (5 bases). V gave up 1 base and J gave up 7 bases, with 11 bases separating them. Germline CDR1 reads SEHNR; CDR2 reads FQNEAQ (reference sequence). CDR3 length: 13 amino acids. The variable domain in full, completed from reference TRBV7-9 and TRBJ2-7, reads DTGVSQNPRHKITKRGQNVTFRCDPISEHNRLYWYRQTLGQGPEFLTYFQNEAQLEKSRLLSDRFSAERPKGSFSTLEIQRTEQGDSAMYLCASSLVGSEEQYFGPGTRLTVT.

The chain is built from TRBV9 and TRBJ2-2; TRBD2 aligns across 8 bases. Trimming took 0 bases from V and 7 from J; bases not matched to a gene: 8. Germline V gives CDR1 SGDLS, CDR2 YYNGEE. This CDR3 contains 16 residues. Written as DNA, the CDR3 is TGTGCCAGCAGCGTAGCAACCGGGACTAGTGGCGGGGAGCTGTTTTTT. Encoded protein: CASSVATGTSGGELFF.

The chain couples TRBV12-5 to TRBJ2-1; the match to TRBD2 covers 8 bases. The V and J ends lost 2 bases and 8 bases, in that order; junction bases with no gene match: 8. The CDR3 is 15 amino acids. CDR1 and CDR2 from the germline V gene are LGHNT and FRNRAP. The CDR3 nucleotides read TGTGCTAGTGGTTTGTACGGGGGGGGCTCCCATGAGCAGTTCTTC. Translation gives CASGLYGGGSHEQFF.

The rearrangement joins TRBV28 to TRBJ1-5; TRBD1 aligns across 7 bases. Germline loops: CDR1 MDHEN, CDR2 SYDVKM. V lost 3 bases, J lost 6 bases, and 11 bases stayed unmatched. The CDR3 length is 16 residues. Here the CDR3 DNA reads TGTGCCAGCAGTTTTGGTCAGGGGGACTCCTTTCAGCCCCAGCATTTT. It yields the protein CASSFGQGDSFQPQHF. The variable domain in full, with the rest retrieved from reference TRBV28 and TRBJ1-5, is DVKVTQSSRYLVKRTGEKVFLECVQDMDHENMFWYRQDPGLGLRLIYFSYDVKMKEKGDIPEGYSVSREKKERFSLILESASTNQTSMYLCASSFGQGDSFQPQHFGDGTRLSIL.

The CDR3 DNA follows: TGTGCTGAGTCCCGTGGGCGTTCTGGGGCCAACGTCCTGACTTTC. It specifies CAESRGRSGANVLTF. The V and J genes are TRBV30 and TRBJ2-6; D is ambiguous. The CDR3 has 15 residues. The germline V gene has CDR1 GTSNPN and CDR2 SVGIG (reference sequence).

This clone came up once. The chain carries TRBV5-1 and TRBJ2-7; TRBD1 agrees at 12 bases. Germline lookup yields CDR1 SGHRS and CDR2 YFSETQ. Losses at the gene ends were 4 bases for V and 7 bases for J; bases not matched to a gene: 6. The CDR3 runs 14 residues. The CDR3 nucleotides are TGCGCCAGCAGCCCGGGACAGGGGGCATCTGAGCAGTACTTC. It is translated as CASSPGQGASEQYF.

The rearrangement uses TRBV27 and TRBJ1-5; 7 positions match TRBD1. The CDR3 totals 15 residues. The germline CDR1 and CDR2 sequences are MNHEY and SMNVEV (reference sequence). V was clipped by 1 base and J by 7 bases; unmatched bases: 7. The CDR3 bases are TGTGCCAGCAGTTTATGGGGACAGACGGGGCAGCCCCAGCATTTT. This sequence encodes CASSLWGQTGQPQHF.

The V call is TRBV27, the J call TRBJ1-5, with TRBD1 matching 9 bases. The CDR3 extends over 13 amino acids. Germline CDR1 reads MNHEY; CDR2 reads SMNVEV (reference sequence). V gave up 6 bases and J gave up 7 bases; unmatched junction bases: 4. The CDR3 loop reads CASSMTGGQPQHF. CDR3 bases: TGTGCCAGCAGCATGACAGGGGGGCAGCCCCAGCATTTT.

The gene calls are TRBV11-3 and TRBJ2-3; possibly TRBD2 for D (5 bases). The CDR3 length is 16 residues. The V gene's germline CDR1 is SGHNT and CDR2 YENEEA. Trimming cost V 2 bases and J 0 bases, with 12 bases left between them. CDR3 residues: CASSLYGRTSTDTQYF. CDR3 DNA sequence: TGTGCCAGCAGCTTATACGGGCGGACTAGCACAGATACGCAGTATTTT. Filled out from reference TRBV11-3 and TRBJ2-3, the complete variable domain reads EAGVVQSPRYKIIEKKQPVAFWCNPISGHNTLYWYLQNLGQGPELLIRYENEEAVDDSQLPKDRFSAERLKGVDSTLKIQPAELGDSAVYLCASSLYGRTSTDTQYFGPGTRLTVL.

This chain uses TRBV7-9 with TRBJ1-1; D ambiguous. V was cut by 5 bases and J by 8 bases, with 9 bases left in between. Germline V gene sequence: CDR1 SEHNR, CDR2 FQNEAQ (reference sequence). The length of the CDR3 is 11 residues. The CDR3 DNA is TGTGCCAGCAGCCTCGAGGAGGAAGCTTTCTTT. Its translation is CASSLEEEAFF.